These 20 T cell receptor beta chains originate from one sample sequenced in a study of cytomegalovirus exposure and HLA in healthy donors. The PCR employed 60 Vbeta primers together with 13 Jbeta primers. TCRdb keeps only in-frame clones here, not all; method: immunoSEQ multiplex PCR. This sample yields fewer than 200,000 clones, of which over 75% are seen a single time; 1.9% belongs to the top ten. Sequencing was performed on PBMCs. These receptors were obtained from a woman younger than 35 in good health and CMV-seronegative.

This chain connects TRBV7-8 to TRBJ2-3, with D perhaps TRBD1 (5 bases). Germline values: CDR1 SGHVS, CDR2 FQNEAQ. The germline V and J ends were trimmed by 1 base and 2 bases, with 7 bases remaining between them. This CDR3 has 14 residues. The CDR3 spells CASSLGQLTDTQYF. CDR3 nucleotides: TGTGCCAGCAGCTTAGGACAGCTCACAGATACGCAGTATTTT.

J is TRBJ1-1 and V is TRBV7-8, with unresolved D. The CDR3 loop spans 16 amino acids. Germline assignment: CDR1 SGHVS and CDR2 FQNEAQ. V was shortened by 5 bases and J by 0 bases, with 16 bases between the two germline ends. Here the CDR3 reads CASSPEVLTVNTEAFF. CDR3 nucleotide sequence: TGTGCCAGCAGCCCAGAGGTGTTGACGGTGAACACTGAAGCTTTCTTT.

This clone was counted a single time. The chain has TRBV9 and TRBJ2-7; 9 positions match TRBD1. The CDR3 sequence is 14 residues long. Unmatched junction bases numbered 6, after V lost 4 bases and J lost 4 bases. Germline-derived CDR1 and CDR2 are SGDLS and YYNGEE. In DNA form, the CDR3 reads TGTGCCAGCAGCCCCGCCGGGACAGGGTACGAGCAGTACTTC. Translating it yields CASSPAGTGYEQYF.

CDR3 coding DNA: TGTGCCAGCAGCACGAACGGGAACACCGGGGAGCTGTTTTTT. This gives the protein CASSTNGNTGELFF. The genes are TRBV7-9 and TRBJ2-2; no definite D call. The CDR3 length is 14 residues. Trimming stripped 5 bases from V and 1 base from J, with 8 bases between. Germline CDR1 and CDR2: SEHNR and FQNEAQ (reference sequence).

The chain links TRBV27 to TRBJ2-7; 7 positions match TRBD2. This CDR3 region has 16 residues. V trimming: 6 bases; J trimming: 0 bases; junction bases outside the gene matches: 11. Germline V CDR1 and CDR2: MNHEY, SMNVEV (reference sequence). This CDR3 reads CASRPPAGESSYEQYF. CDR3 sequence (DNA): TGTGCCAGCAGACCTCCCGCGGGGGAAAGCTCCTACGAGCAGTACTTC.

This chain links TRBV5-1 with TRBJ2-6; D gene uncertain. The CDR3 length is 14 residues. Trimming stripped 4 bases from V and 1 base from J, with 6 bases between. Germline V CDR1 and CDR2: SGHRS, YFSETQ. CDR3 loop: CASSLGSGANVLTF. The CDR3 DNA is TGCGCCAGCAGCCTCGGGTCTGGGGCCAACGTCCTGACTTTC.

The chain employs TRBV5-4 and TRBJ2-5, with 9 bases aligning to TRBD1. Trimming removed 4 bases from V and 4 bases from J; junction bases left unmatched: 8. Germline lookup yields CDR1 SGHNT and CDR2 YYREEE (reference sequence). The CDR3 spans 15 residues. Here the CDR3 reads CASSTGTGQGETQYF. The CDR3 DNA reads as TGTGCCAGCAGCACCGGGACAGGGCAGGGAGAGACCCAGTACTTC.

The chain employs TRBV5-1 and TRBJ2-1; TRBD2 is a possible D gene (6 bases). Trimming took 5 bases from V and 8 from J, leaving 23 bases between them. The germline V gene encodes CDR1 SGHRS and CDR2 YFSETQ. This CDR3 is built from 16 residues. Here the CDR3 DNA reads TGCGCCAGCAGTCCGCCTGGGGCGGCCCGGGAGTATGAGCAGTTCTTC. Encoded protein: CASSPPGAAREYEQFF.

The chain joins TRBV7-3 to TRBJ2-1; D gene unclear. Germline assignment: CDR1 SGHTA and CDR2 FQGTGA. Trimming removed 3 bases at V and 9 bases at J, with 12 bases between. The CDR3 consists of 13 residues. The CDR3 loop is CASSFTPLSEQFF. CDR3 DNA: TGTGCCAGCAGCTTCACCCCCCTAAGTGAGCAGTTCTTC.

This rearrangement joins TRBV2 to TRBJ2-7, with TRBD1 as a possible D gene (6 bases). The CDR3 loop spans 17 amino acids. Trimming took 2 bases from V and 3 from J, leaving 20 bases between them. The germline gives CDR1 SNHLY, CDR2 FYNNEI. CDR3 DNA sequence: TGTGCCAGCAGTGAACAAGACCCCGGGACATTAGGCTACGAGCAGTACTTC. Translation: CASSEQDPGTLGYEQYF.

The chain couples TRBV28 to TRBJ1-5, with D possibly matching TRBD1 (6 bases). Looked up from germline, CDR1 is MDHEN and CDR2 is SYDVKM. This CDR3 has 14 residues. The V end lost 6 bases, the J end lost 11 bases, and 20 bases lay between the germline ends. Here the CDR3 DNA reads TGTGCCAGCAGCAGGATAGGGGGTCTGGGGTCCCAGCATTTT. Translation gives CASSRIGGLGSQHF. Filled out from reference TRBV28 and TRBJ1-5, the complete variable domain reads DVKVTQSSRYLVKRTGEKVFLECVQDMDHENMFWYRQDPGLGLRLIYFSYDVKMKEKGDIPEGYSVSREKKERFSLILESASTNQTSMYLCASSRIGGLGSQHFGDGTRLSIL.

This chain joins TRBV5-1 and TRBJ2-6, with 7 positions matching TRBD2. V lost 4 bases to trimming and J lost 0 bases; unmatched junction nucleotides: 10. The CDR3 runs 18 residues. The germline CDR1 and CDR2 sequences are SGHRS and YFSETQ. The CDR3, as DNA: TGCGCCAGCAGCCGGGGGGTAGGCGGTAGCTCTGGGGCCAACGTCCTGACTTTC. This translates into CASSRGVGGSSGANVLTF.

V and J are TRBV14 and TRBJ2-3; 10 nucleotides line up with TRBD2. The CDR3 sequence is 17 residues long. Germline values: CDR1 SGHDN, CDR2 FVKESK. V lost 2 bases, J lost 2 bases, and 7 bases stayed unmatched. CDR3 region: CASSQQIAGGHTDTQYF. CDR3 coding DNA: TGTGCCAGCAGCCAACAAATAGCGGGAGGCCACACAGATACGCAGTATTTT.

The chain uses TRBV2 and TRBJ2-1; D unresolved. Trimming pared 4 bases from V and 0 bases from J, leaving 7 bases between. Looked up from germline, CDR1 is SNHLY and CDR2 is FYNNEI. This CDR3 has 14 residues. The CDR3 loop reads CASSGQSSYNEQFF. CDR3 DNA sequence: TGTGCCAGCAGTGGGCAAAGCTCCTACAATGAGCAGTTCTTC.

This chain connects TRBV6-6 to TRBJ2-2, with 10 bases lining up with TRBD1. In germline, CDR1 is MNHNY, CDR2 SVGAGI (reference sequence). V gave up 5 bases and J gave up 0 bases; unmatched junction bases: 3. This CDR3 is built from 16 residues. The CDR3 reads CASSRDRGPNTGELFF. In DNA, the CDR3 is TGTGCCAGCAGTCGTGACAGGGGGCCGAACACCGGGGAGCTGTTTTTT.

The J gene is TRBJ1-2, the V gene TRBV7-8; D is ambiguous. The V gene lost 3 bases and the J gene lost 0 bases, with 8 bases spanning the gap. The CDR3 spans 14 residues. The germline V gene has CDR1 SGHVS and CDR2 FQNEAQ. As DNA, the CDR3 is TGTGCCAGCAGCTTCGGAGGGCCTAACTATGGCTACACCTTC. This sequence encodes CASSFGGPNYGYTF. The full variable domain, completed using reference TRBV7-8 and TRBJ1-2, is GAGVSQSPRYKVAKRGQDVALRCDPISGHVSLFWYQQALGQGPEFLTYFQNEAQLDKSGLPSDRFFAERPEGSVSTLKIQRTQQEDSAVYLCASSFGGPNYGYTFGSGTRLTVV.

This chain uses TRBV2 with TRBJ2-7; D perhaps matches TRBD1 (6 bases). The CDR3 is 15 residues long. With 7 bases removed from V and 3 bases from J, the gap between germline ends came to 19 bases. Looked up from germline, CDR1 is SNHLY and CDR2 is FYNNEI. CDR3: CASTRTVNRFYEQYF. CDR3 in DNA: TGTGCCAGCACCAGGACAGTTAATAGGTTCTACGAGCAGTACTTC.

This clone appeared a few times. The rearrangement uses TRBV29-1 and TRBJ2-2, with 12 bases matching TRBD2. The germline gives CDR1 SQVTM, CDR2 ANQGSEA. This CDR3 region has 14 residues. With V trimmed by 7 bases and J by 5 bases, 5 bases remained unmatched. The CDR3: CSARGTSGTGELFF. For the CDR3, the DNA is TGCAGCGCACGAGGGACTAGCGGGACCGGGGAGCTGTTTTTT.

The J gene is TRBJ2-1, the V gene TRBV19; possible D gene TRBD1, 6 bases. This CDR3 has 15 amino acids. V was trimmed by 6 bases and J by 5 bases, leaving 17 bases between them. CDR1 is LNHDA and CDR2 is SQIVND in the germline V gene (reference sequence). CDR3 protein: CASSSMGAINNEQFF. The DNA of the CDR3 is TGTGCCAGTAGCTCAATGGGGGCGATCAACAATGAGCAGTTCTTC.

This chain connects TRBV5-4 to TRBJ1-3, with a weak D call TRBD1 (6 bases). The CDR3 is made up of 14 amino acids. Germline-derived CDR1 and CDR2 are SGHNT and YYREEE (reference sequence). V lost 2 bases and J lost 4, with 10 bases in between. Here the CDR3 reads CASSLGGAGNTIYF. CDR3 DNA: TGTGCCAGCAGCTTAGGGGGGGCAGGAAACACCATATATTTT.